This T cell receptor beta chain is drawn from a study of cytomegalovirus exposure and HLA in healthy donors. Findings of the study overall: Associated with cytomegalovirus, according to the listing, were approximately 160 TCR beta chains. An Asian-associated ancestry cluster reportedly showed fewer N-insertions than the approximately 670-donor mean in a later analysis. Within an earlier analysis, most TCR beta V segments proved productive either about 87% or about 30% of the time. In a later analysis, HLA-C alleles had the fewest associated TCRs, DRB1 alleles the most.

With regard to this clone: No antigen is known for it.

PCR primers comprised 60 Vbeta and 13 Jbeta primers. TCRdb's copy holds only in-frame clones and misses some; the assay was immunoSEQ multiplex PCR. The sample consists of fewer than 60,000 clones, roughly 70% of them appearing once. The sequence derives from a woman between 50 and 59 years old in good health and CMV-seropositive. The sample was PBMCs.

In DNA, the CDR3 is TGTGCCACCAGCACCCAACAGATGAACACTGAAGCTTTCTTT. It codes for CATSTQQMNTEAFF. The chain couples TRBV15 to TRBJ1-1; D remains unclear. Trimming took 4 bases from V and 0 from J, leaving 9 bases between them. Germline CDR1 and CDR2: LNHNV and YYDKDF (reference sequence). The CDR3 spans 14 residues. Full variable domain (missing parts from reference TRBV15 and TRBJ1-1): DAMVIQNPRYQVTQFGKPVTLSCSQTLNHNVMYWYQQKSSQAPKLLFHYYDKDFNNEADTPDNFQSRRPNTSFCFLDIRSPGLGDTAMYLCATSTQQMNTEAFFGQGTRLTVV.